This T cell receptor beta chain originates from a study of blood T cell repertoires in COVID-19. Across the study: The origin of the acute and convalescent COVID-19 samples was the United States, Italy and Spain. Sample material is recorded as cDNA or gDNA derived from T cells, B-cell-depleted T cells, or PBMCs.

V lost 4 bases, J lost 3 bases, and 13 bases lay in between. This CDR3 is 14 amino acids long. CDR1 KGHSH and CDR2 LQKENI come from the germline V gene. Seattle enrolled patients during active infection and tracked them longitudinally. In the original analysis: The assay estimated nucleated cells by amplifying reference gene primers. Assay used: immunoSEQ multiplex PCR; TCRdb lists only in-frame clones, some missing. The V and J calls and clone size are taken from that table; D and trimming were inferred from the DNA. This sample has hundreds of thousands of clones, with approximately 88% found just once.

This chain uses TRBV18 with TRBJ2-7; tentative D call: TRBD2 (5 bases). Sequencing used peripheral blood. The sequence was collected from a woman in her twenties or thirties with COVID-19, enrolled during active disease. This CDR3 reads CASSQPGLIYEQYF. The DNA of the CDR3 is TGTGCCAGCTCACAACCCGGACTGATCTACGAGCAGTACTTC.